Listed here are 10 T cell receptor beta chains from one sample, sequenced in a study of T-cell memory formation after mild COVID-19 (TCRdb year 2021). To prepare the library, 5' RACE was applied. The listed sequencing device is Illumina NovaSeq 6000. The public reads were quality trimmed at Q25 with fastp and then assembled into clones with MiXCR by TCRdb, keeping productive beta chains. Each entry merges the rows of one CDR3 protein and shows their most common DNA and genes. Across this sample there are under 400,000 distinct CDR3 sequences, with 25% to 30% seen only once. Roughly 14% of the sample is in the top ten clones. Material: PBMCs or a T cell subset sorted from them (not recorded which). The receptors derive from an adult woman who had mild COVID-19 (a few samples of this study predate the infection). The sample titles of this study are shuffled in the database, so cell type and time point are left out; the donor was told from shared clones.

The chain combines TRBV20-1 with TRBJ2-5; 10 bases are shared with TRBD1. The CDR3 totals 15 residues. The V segment lost 4 bases and the J segment 5 bases; nucleotides outside the gene matches: 10. Germline values: CDR1 DFQATT, CDR2 SNEGSKA (reference sequence). DNA for the CDR3: TGCAGTGCTAAAAAGACAGGGGGCGGAAGGGAGACCCAGTACTTC. It specifies CSAKKTGGGRETQYF.

This chain joins TRBV6-6 and TRBJ1-5; no clear D gene. The CDR3 contains 13 residues. Per the germline V gene, CDR1 is MNHNY and CDR2 is SVGAGI (reference sequence). Trimming shortened V by 0 bases and J by 6 bases, and 6 bases separated the two germline ends. CDR3 nucleotide sequence: TGTGCCAGCAGTTACTCGAATGGTCAGCCCCAGCATTTT. Translated, it gives CASSYSNGQPQHF.

The J gene is TRBJ2-1, the V gene TRBV18; D ambiguous. This CDR3 spans 12 amino acids. Trimming cost V 8 bases and J 9 bases, with 14 bases left between them. CDR1 is KGHSH and CDR2 is LQKENI in the germline V gene. The CDR3 sequence is CASARRSAEQFF. The CDR3 nucleotides read TGTGCCAGCGCCCGACGGAGCGCTGAGCAGTTCTTC.

V and J are TRBV7-9 and TRBJ2-7; D might be TRBD1 (5 bases). This CDR3 is built from 13 residues. V was clipped by 1 base and J by 2 bases, with 6 bases between them. Looked up from germline, CDR1 is SEHNR and CDR2 is FQNEAQ (reference sequence). Written as DNA, the CDR3 is TGTGCCAGCAGCTTAGTGGGGCCCTACGAGCAGTACTTC. Its translation is CASSLVGPYEQYF.

This clonotype was observed a handful of times. The V call is TRBV6-5, the J call TRBJ1-5, with 7 nucleotides matching TRBD1. V dropped 5 bases and J dropped 3; count of bases not matched to a gene: 10. CDR1 and CDR2 (germline): MNHEY, SVGAGI. This CDR3 region has 16 residues. This CDR3 is CASSDTPGQNNQPQHF. The CDR3 DNA reads as TGTGCCAGCAGTGACACACCGGGACAGAACAATCAGCCCCAGCATTTT.

This clonotype was counted a few times. The chain links TRBV12-5 to TRBJ2-2, with 9 bases lining up with TRBD2. This CDR3 comprises 21 residues. The V gene end was trimmed by 1 base and the J gene end by 1 base; junction bases not matched to a gene: 16. Germline loops: CDR1 LGHNT, CDR2 FRNRAP. As DNA, the CDR3 is TGTGCTAGTGGTTTGGGGACTGTCCTAGGGCTAGCGGGGATGAACACCGGGGAGCTGTTTTTT. This gives the protein CASGLGTVLGLAGMNTGELFF.

J is TRBJ1-5 and V is TRBV29-1; 7 bases align to TRBD1. Trimming took 4 bases from V and 4 from J; bases not matched to a gene: 10. This CDR3 comprises 15 residues. The germline gives CDR1 SQVTM, CDR2 ANQGSEA. The CDR3 reads CSVADRAATNQPQHF. The CDR3, as DNA: TGCAGCGTTGCCGACAGGGCGGCCACAAATCAGCCCCAGCATTTT.

V usage is TRBV12-3 or TRBV12-4 and J usage is TRBJ1-2; D might be TRBD1 (6 bases). The CDR3 has 18 amino acids. V dropped 0 bases and J dropped 4 bases, with 21 bases sitting between them. CDR3 bases: TGTGCCAGCAGTTTAGCGCGGTTGGAGGGGGGAAGGAGCTATGGCTACACCTTC. This encodes CASSLARLEGGRSYGYTF.

The chain couples TRBV5-4 to TRBJ2-5, with 9 positions matching TRBD2. The J segment lost 5 bases and the V segment lost 4 bases, leaving 12 bases of the junction unmatched. This CDR3 contains 16 residues. Germline lookup yields CDR1 SGHNT and CDR2 YYREEE (reference sequence). The CDR3 nucleotides read TGTGCCAGCAGCACGGGGGGTAGCGGGAGATTTGAGACCCAGTACTTC. This translates into CASSTGGSGRFETQYF. Using reference TRBV5-4 and TRBJ2-5 for the parts outside the CDR3, the full variable domain is ETGVTQSPTHLIKTRGQQVTLRCSSQSGHNTVSWYQQALGQGPQFIFQYYREEENGRGNFPPRFSGLQFPNYSSELNVNALELDDSALYLCASSTGGSGRFETQYFGPGTRLLVL.

This chain uses TRBV19 with TRBJ2-7; unclear D gene. Between the trimmed V and J ends, which lost 2 bases and 3 bases, there was a span of 11 bases. In germline, CDR1 is LNHDA, CDR2 SQIVND (reference sequence). CDR3 length: 14 residues. The CDR3 reads CASSIYYGDYEQYF. The CDR3 DNA follows: TGTGCCAGTAGTATATATTACGGAGACTACGAGCAGTACTTC.